Sequencing of this T cell receptor beta chain was carried out in a study of CD8+CD57+ T cells in acquired aplastic anemia. Patients chosen for sequencing had shown CD8+CD57+ cell expansion by flow cytometry. Acquired aplastic anemia of severe grade affected all patients. V shed 6 bases and J 5 bases; nucleotides not matched to a gene: 3. This CDR3 spans 15 amino acids. Germline values: CDR1 WSHSY, CDR2 SAAADI. Profiling of TCR beta VDJ combinations and CDR3 sequences used genomic DNA as template. TCRdb called the reads again in MiXCR, with one record for every CDR3 protein. This table holds approximately 150,000 distinct CDR3 sequences, about 45% found once.

The material sequenced was sorted CD4+, CD8+, or CD8+CD57+ T cells (not recorded which) from PBMCs. The chain employs TRBV10-2 and TRBJ2-5, with TRBD2 identical over 16 bases. This clonotype originated in a human donor with aplastic anemia. The CDR3 sequence: CASRGLAGGRETQYF. The CDR3, as DNA: TGCGCCAGCAGGGGACTAGCGGGGGGGCGTGAGACCCAGTACTTC.